The 7 T cell receptor beta chains below were found in one sample sequenced in a study of graft-versus-host responses after intestinal transplantation. TCRdb's table, derived via immunoSEQ multiplex PCR, lists solely in-frame clones and lacks some. The repertoire holds 90,000 or so clones, roughly 85% seen once, with 0.8% to 0.9% in the top ten. Their antigens are not known. The source was unstimulated CD4+ T cells sorted from spleen or lymph node cells, collected before intestinal transplant. The receptor source for this set is a human donor who received an intestinal transplant.

The gene calls are TRBV5-1 and TRBJ1-6, with D possibly TRBD1 on 6 matching bases. CDR1 and CDR2 (germline): SGHRS, YFSETQ. V lost 3 bases and J 3 bases, leaving 13 bases between the germline ends. This CDR3 comprises 16 residues. CDR3 bases: TGCGCCAGCAGCTCTGGTGGGGGCCTCTATAATTCACCCCTCCACTTT. Translated: CASSSGGGLYNSPLHF.

The chain employs TRBV28 and TRBJ1-2, with a possible D match to TRBD1 (5 bases). The germline V gene encodes CDR1 MDHEN and CDR2 SYDVKM. CDR3 size: 13 residues. V was clipped by 6 bases and J by 6 bases, with 14 bases between them. DNA for the CDR3: TGTGCCAGCAGGGAAGGAGGGGCCAATGGCTACACCTTC. This codes for CASREGGANGYTF.

CDR3 nucleotide sequence: TGTGCCACCAGCCCCTTAACCAGCGGGGGGCGGGTAAGGTACAATGAGCAGTTCTTC. It translates to CATSPLTSGGRVRYNEQFF. The rearrangement joins TRBV15 to TRBJ2-1; 9 bases agree with TRBD2. CDR3 length equals 19 residues. After removal of 5 bases from V and 4 bases from J, the junction contained 18 bases not matched to a gene. In germline, CDR1 is LNHNV, CDR2 YYDKDF (reference sequence).

The V and J genes are TRBV2 and TRBJ1-2; 8 nucleotides agree with TRBD1. The CDR3 runs to 13 residues. Germline-derived CDR1 and CDR2 are SNHLY and FYNNEI. The J segment lost 2 bases and the V segment lost 7 bases, leaving 3 bases of the junction unmatched. Written as DNA, the CDR3 is TGTGCCAGCACGAGGACAGGGAACTATGGCTACACCTTC. This sequence encodes CASTRTGNYGYTF. The variable domain in full, with the rest retrieved from reference TRBV2 and TRBJ1-2, is EPEVTQTPSHQVTQMGQEVILRCVPISNHLYFYWYRQILGQKVEFLVSFYNNEISEKSEIFDDQFSVERPDGSNFTLKIRSTKLEDSAMYFCASTRTGNYGYTFGSGTRLTVV.

The chain couples TRBV28 to TRBJ2-5, with 7 positions matching TRBD2. The J segment lost 5 bases and the V segment lost 11 bases, leaving 8 bases of the junction unmatched. CDR1 MDHEN and CDR2 SYDVKM come from the germline V gene. This CDR3 contains 12 residues. CDR3 protein: CASGGVRETQYF. CDR3 coding DNA: TGTGCCTCGGGGGGTGTAAGGGAGACCCAGTACTTC.

This clone has just a few counts. The V and J genes are TRBV5-8 and TRBJ2-7; TRBD1 matches 11 bases. CDR3 size: 14 residues. Germline V gene sequence: CDR1 SGHTS, CDR2 YDEGEE. V lost 4 bases and J lost 6; bases outside the gene matches: 6. The DNA of the CDR3 is TGTGCCAGCAGCCCGGACAGGGGGCGTCGCGAGCAGTACTTC. Its translation is CASSPDRGRREQYF.

This clone was observed once. V usage is TRBV9 and J usage is TRBJ2-5; 7 positions match TRBD2. This CDR3 contains 14 residues. Germline values: CDR1 SGDLS, CDR2 YYNGEE. Trimming cost V 4 bases and J 3 bases; bases outside gene matches: 6. In DNA form, the CDR3 reads TGTGCCAGCAGCTCCCGACTAGCAGAAGAGACCCAGTACTTC. Translated, it gives CASSSRLAEETQYF.